This TCR beta chain was recorded in a study of cytomegalovirus exposure and HLA in healthy donors. With regard to this clone: The junction and the germline gene differ at one end; a read error may be behind it.

Germline CDR1 SEHNR, CDR2 FQNEAQ (reference sequence). CDR3 size: 12 residues. These donors counted as nominally healthy when sampled, but unrecorded immune exposures were likely. The PCR employed 60 Vbeta primers together with 13 Jbeta primers. Repertoires were generated with immunoSEQ multiplex PCR, while TCRdb's copy carries only in-frame clones and drops some. Among 55,000 to 65,000 clones listed, 75% to 85% were seen once. The TCR sequence derives from a male donor in good health and CMV-seronegative. Specimen: PBMCs. The chain couples TRBV7-9 to TRBJ2-5; no firm D call. The CDR3 sequence: CSSNTIQETQYF. As DNA, the CDR3 is TGTTCCAGCAACACAATCCAAGAGACCCAGTACTTC.